This entry concerns a single T cell receptor (beta chain). This clonotype was observed at least ten times. Its specific antigen is unknown. No base quality values were provided; no much bigger clone lies one nucleotide off. This record belongs to a study of breast tumors, draining lymph nodes, adjacent tissues (TCRdb year 2016). With regard to the full study: Breast cancer patients provided tumor, adjacent nontumor tissue and axillary lymph nodes, and the study compared the TCR beta repertoires across these three sources. The study aimed to assess the relationships and possible T-cell exchange between tumor, surrounding tissue and draining lymph node repertoires in human breast cancer. The study at large found these results: The conclusion that tumor T cells originate in lymph nodes was presented as consistent with a hypothesis rather than as directly demonstrated. Tumors showed preferential V and J gene usage, and their T-cell repertoire diversity fell below that of lymph nodes yet above that of nontumor tissue. A scenario in which most tumor T cells derive from the lymph node and then expand within tumor tissue was judged to be consistent with the data. Tumor and nontumor tissue repertoires were found to be significantly more similar in luminal-like than in basal-like breast cancer.

The CDR3 goes from the cysteine to the phenylalanine over 17 residues. Just the 51-base CDR3 DNA is kept, in frame starting at base 1. V is shortened by 6 bases, J by 0 bases, and the region joining them spans 15 bases. CDR1 and CDR2 (SNHLY, FYNNEI) derive from the germline V gene. Lymph node samples were obtained from the axillary draining lymph nodes of breast cancer patients. The data were produced on an Illumina HiSeq 2000. Multiplex PCR amplification was used to build the TCR beta chain libraries. The amplified TCR beta chain products were analyzed by high-throughput sequencing. TCRdb reanalyzed the raw reads on its own, using fastp at Q25 for trimming and MiXCR for clone calling, and kept in-frame beta chains. Rows merge per CDR3 protein into single entries with the most common DNA and genes. The sample profile shows approximately 210,000 distinct CDR3 sequences; about 30% of them were found once. 1.4% of the sample is taken by the ten largest.

The sequence derives from a female donor with breast cancer. Some clones in this sample may be carry-over from other donors' samples. Source material: axillary lymph node tissue. The sequence is built from TRBV2 and TRBJ2-6; the D gene is possibly TRBD2, with 6 bases matching. The DNA reads TGTGCCAGCAGGGGGGGACCCCTCTTCTCTGGGGCCAACGTCCTGACTTTC. Translation gives CASRGGPLFSGANVLTF.